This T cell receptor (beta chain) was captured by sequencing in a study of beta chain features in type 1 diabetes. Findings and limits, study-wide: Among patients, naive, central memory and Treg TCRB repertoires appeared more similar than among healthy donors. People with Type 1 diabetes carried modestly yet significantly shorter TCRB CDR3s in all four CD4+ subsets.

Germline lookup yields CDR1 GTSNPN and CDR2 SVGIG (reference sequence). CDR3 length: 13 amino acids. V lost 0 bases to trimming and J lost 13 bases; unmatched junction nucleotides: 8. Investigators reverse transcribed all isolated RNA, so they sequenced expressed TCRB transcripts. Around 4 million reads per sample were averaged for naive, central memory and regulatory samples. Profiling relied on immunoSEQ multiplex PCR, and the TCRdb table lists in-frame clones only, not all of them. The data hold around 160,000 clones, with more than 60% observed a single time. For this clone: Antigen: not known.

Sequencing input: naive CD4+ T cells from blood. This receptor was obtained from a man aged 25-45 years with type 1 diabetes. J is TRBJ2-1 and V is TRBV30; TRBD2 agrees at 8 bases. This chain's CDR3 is CAWSVSGGARQFF. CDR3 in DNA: TGTGCCTGGAGTGTATCCGGGGGGGCCCGACAGTTCTTC.